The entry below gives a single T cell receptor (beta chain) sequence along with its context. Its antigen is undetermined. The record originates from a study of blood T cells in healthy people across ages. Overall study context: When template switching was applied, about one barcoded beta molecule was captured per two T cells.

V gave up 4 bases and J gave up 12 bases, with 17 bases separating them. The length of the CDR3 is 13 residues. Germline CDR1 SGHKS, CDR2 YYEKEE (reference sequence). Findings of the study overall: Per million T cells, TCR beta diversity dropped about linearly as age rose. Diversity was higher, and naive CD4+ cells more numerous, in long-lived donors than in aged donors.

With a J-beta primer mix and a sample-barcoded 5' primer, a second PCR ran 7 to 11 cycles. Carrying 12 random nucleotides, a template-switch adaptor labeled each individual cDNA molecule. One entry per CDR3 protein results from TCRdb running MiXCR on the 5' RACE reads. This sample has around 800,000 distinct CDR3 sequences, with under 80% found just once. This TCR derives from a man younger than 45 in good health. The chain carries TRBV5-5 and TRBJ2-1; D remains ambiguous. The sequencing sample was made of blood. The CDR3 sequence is CASSTTTSGGQFF. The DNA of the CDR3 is TGTGCCAGCAGCACCACCACGTCCGGTGGGCAGTTCTTC.